This TCR beta chain derives from a study of CD4 T cells in relation to SARS-CoV-2 and coronaviruses. As to this clone: Its antigen remains unknown.

The data were produced by immunoSEQ multiplex PCR, yet TCRdb's version contains in-frame clones alone and is incomplete. The top ten clones hold less than 3.5% of a sample with 35,000 or so clones, just over 75% of them seen once. The sequenced sample was memory CD4+ T cells from PBMCs, cultured in vitro. This clonotype was sampled from an adult with COVID-19.

The chain's CDR3 is CASSLATSGYEQYF. The CDR3 region has the DNA TGTGCCAGCAGCTTAGCTACTAGCGGCTACGAGCAGTACTTC. The genes are TRBV7-6 and TRBJ2-7; 8 nucleotides agree with TRBD2. Per germline, CDR1 SGHVS and CDR2 FNYEAQ. J was trimmed by 3 bases and V by 0 bases; bases with no gene match: 1. CDR3 length: 14 amino acids. The full variable domain, its missing parts supplied by reference TRBV7-6 and TRBJ2-7, is GAGVSQSPRYKVTKRGQDVALRCDPISGHVSLYWYRQALGQGPEFLTYFNYEAQQDKSGLPNDRFSAERPEGSISTLTIQRTEQRDSAMYRCASSLATSGYEQYFGPGTRLTVT.